Listed below are T cell receptor beta chains from one sample, sequenced in a study of T cell repertoires in cytomegalovirus infection. TCRdb itself ran the reads through MiXCR, one entry per CDR3 protein. The data hold about 360,000 distinct CDR3 sequences, with roughly a third observed a single time. No antigen is known for these receptors. This specimen consisted of cultured PBMCs, obtained from culture after CMV antigen stimulation. The receptors come from a human donor in good health (CMV status not recorded). Some clones in this sample may be carry-over from other donors' samples. The conserved cysteine and the conserved F or W are not part of the CDR3 here. A D gene is named only where the DNA matches it firmly.

cdr3_length,j_call,d_call,v_call,cdr3_aa
12,TRBJ1-2,-,TRBV10-3,AIKAPVGDYGYT
15,TRBJ2-5,TRBD1,TRBV28,ASSLRFGQGAQETQY
17,TRBJ1-2,-,TRBV19,ASSIDTRQPIQTNYGYT
12,TRBJ2-2,TRBD1,TRBV2,ASRGQGATGELF
12,TRBJ1-1,-,TRBV7-2,ASSRSGGDTEAF
11,TRBJ1-1,TRBD1,TRBV24-1,ATKAGGNTEAF
13,TRBJ1-4,-,TRBV18,ASSPPSTRNEKLF
11,TRBJ1-1,TRBD1,TRBV6-8,ASSGQGESKAF
11,TRBJ2-5,-,TRBV12-3/TRBV12-4,ASSLTTGETQY
14,TRBJ2-1,TRBD2,TRBV19,ASTLASGRYYNEQF
16,TRBJ1-5,TRBD1,TRBV12-3/TRBV12-4,ASSLGDRGRYSNQPQH
14,TRBJ1-2,-,TRBV12-3/TRBV12-4,ASSPRADTNVYGYT
11,TRBJ2-5,-,TRBV7-2,ASSRGLQETQY
13,TRBJ2-5,TRBD2,TRBV18,ASSPTAGGGETQY
14,TRBJ2-3,-,TRBV6-6,ASSSPPGRSTDTQY
14,TRBJ1-4,-,TRBV19,ASKVKGPAINEKLF